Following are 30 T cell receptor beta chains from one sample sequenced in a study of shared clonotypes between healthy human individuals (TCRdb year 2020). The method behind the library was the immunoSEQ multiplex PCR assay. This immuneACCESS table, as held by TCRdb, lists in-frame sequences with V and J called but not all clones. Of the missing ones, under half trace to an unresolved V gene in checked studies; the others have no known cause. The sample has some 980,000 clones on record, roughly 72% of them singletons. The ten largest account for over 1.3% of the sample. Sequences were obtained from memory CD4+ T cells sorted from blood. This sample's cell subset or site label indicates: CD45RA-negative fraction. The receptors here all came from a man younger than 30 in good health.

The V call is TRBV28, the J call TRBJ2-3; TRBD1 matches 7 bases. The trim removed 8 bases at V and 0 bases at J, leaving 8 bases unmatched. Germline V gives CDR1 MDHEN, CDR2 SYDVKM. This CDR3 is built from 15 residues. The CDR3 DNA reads TGTGCCAGCGGTAGACAGGGACATAGCACAGATACGCAGTATTTT. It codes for CASGRQGHSTDTQYF.

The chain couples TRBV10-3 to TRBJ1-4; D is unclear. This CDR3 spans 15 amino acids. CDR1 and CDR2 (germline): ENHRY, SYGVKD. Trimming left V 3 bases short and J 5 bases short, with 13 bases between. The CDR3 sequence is CAISENGQANEKLFF. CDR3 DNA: TGTGCCATCAGTGAAAATGGGCAGGCCAATGAAAAACTGTTTTTT.

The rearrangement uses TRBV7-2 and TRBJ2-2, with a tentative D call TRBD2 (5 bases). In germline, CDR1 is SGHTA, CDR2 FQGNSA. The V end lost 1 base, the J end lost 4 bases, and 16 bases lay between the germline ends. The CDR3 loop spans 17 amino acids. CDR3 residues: CASSLVPVTSFTGELFF. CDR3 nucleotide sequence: TGTGCCAGCAGCTTAGTTCCAGTCACTAGTTTCACCGGGGAGCTGTTTTTT.

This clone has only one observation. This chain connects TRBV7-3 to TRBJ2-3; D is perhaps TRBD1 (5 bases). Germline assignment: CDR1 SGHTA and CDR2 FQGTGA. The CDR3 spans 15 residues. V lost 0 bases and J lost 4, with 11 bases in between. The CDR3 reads CASSLTGLLADTQYF. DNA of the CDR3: TGTGCCAGCAGCTTAACGGGGCTCCTCGCAGATACGCAGTATTTT.

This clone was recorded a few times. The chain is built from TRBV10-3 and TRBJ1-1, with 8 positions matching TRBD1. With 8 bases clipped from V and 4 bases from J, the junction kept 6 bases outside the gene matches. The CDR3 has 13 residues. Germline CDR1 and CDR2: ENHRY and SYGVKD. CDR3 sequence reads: CAISLDRGTEAFF. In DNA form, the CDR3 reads TGTGCCATCTCACTTGACAGGGGCACTGAAGCTTTCTTT.

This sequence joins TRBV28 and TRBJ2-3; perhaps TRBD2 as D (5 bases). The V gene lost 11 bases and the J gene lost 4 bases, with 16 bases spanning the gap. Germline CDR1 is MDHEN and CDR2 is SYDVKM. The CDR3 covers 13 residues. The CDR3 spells CACQFRGADTQYF. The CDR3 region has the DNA TGTGCCTGCCAATTTCGGGGTGCAGATACGCAGTATTTT. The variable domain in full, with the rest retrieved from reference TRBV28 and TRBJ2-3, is DVKVTQSSRYLVKRTGEKVFLECVQDMDHENMFWYRQDPGLGLRLIYFSYDVKMKEKGDIPEGYSVSREKKERFSLILESASTNQTSMYLCACQFRGADTQYFGPGTRLTVL.

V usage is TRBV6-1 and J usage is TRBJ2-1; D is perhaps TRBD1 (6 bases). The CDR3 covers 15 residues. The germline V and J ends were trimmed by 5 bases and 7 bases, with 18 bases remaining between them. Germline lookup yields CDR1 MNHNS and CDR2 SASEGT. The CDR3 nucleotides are TGTGCCAGCAGTCACCAGGGGTTTGGGGGTAATGAGCAGTTCTTC. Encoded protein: CASSHQGFGGNEQFF.

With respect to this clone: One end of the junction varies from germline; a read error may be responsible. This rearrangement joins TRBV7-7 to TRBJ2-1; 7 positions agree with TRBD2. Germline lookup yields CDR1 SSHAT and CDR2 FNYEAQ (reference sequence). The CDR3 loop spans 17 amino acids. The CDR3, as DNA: TGTGCTAGCAGCTTAGGGGCAGCGGGATCCTCCTACAATGAGCAGTTCTTC. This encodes CASSLGAAGSSYNEQFF.

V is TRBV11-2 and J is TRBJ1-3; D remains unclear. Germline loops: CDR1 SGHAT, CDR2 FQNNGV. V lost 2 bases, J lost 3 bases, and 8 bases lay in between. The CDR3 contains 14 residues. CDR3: CASSLNRLGNTIYF. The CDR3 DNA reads TGTGCCAGCAGCTTAAACCGGCTTGGAAACACCATATATTTT.

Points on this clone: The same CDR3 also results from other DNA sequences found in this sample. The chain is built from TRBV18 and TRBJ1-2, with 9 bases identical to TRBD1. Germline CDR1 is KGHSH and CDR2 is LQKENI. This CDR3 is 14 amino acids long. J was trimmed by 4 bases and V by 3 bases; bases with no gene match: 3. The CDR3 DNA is TGTGCCAGCTCACCCCCGGGACAGGGCTATGGCTACACCTTC. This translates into CASSPPGQGYGYTF.

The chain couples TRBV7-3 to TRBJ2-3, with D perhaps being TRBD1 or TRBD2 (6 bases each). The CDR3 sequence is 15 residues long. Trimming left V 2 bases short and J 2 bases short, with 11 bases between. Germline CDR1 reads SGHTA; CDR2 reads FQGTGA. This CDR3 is CASSLGGLFTDTQYF. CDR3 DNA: TGTGCCAGCAGCTTAGGGGGGCTTTTCACAGATACGCAGTATTTT.

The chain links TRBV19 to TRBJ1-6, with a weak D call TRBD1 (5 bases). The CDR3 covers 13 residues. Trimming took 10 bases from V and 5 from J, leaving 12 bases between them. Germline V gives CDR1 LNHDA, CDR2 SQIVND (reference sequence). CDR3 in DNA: TGTGCCACTGGGACCGCCAATAATTCACCCCTCCACTTT. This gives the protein CATGTANNSPLHF.

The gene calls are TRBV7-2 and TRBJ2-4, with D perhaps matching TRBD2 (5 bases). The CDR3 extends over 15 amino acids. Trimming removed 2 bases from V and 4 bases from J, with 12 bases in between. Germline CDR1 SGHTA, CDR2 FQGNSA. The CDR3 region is CASSLLATTKNIQYF. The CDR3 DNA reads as TGTGCCAGCAGCTTATTGGCGACTACTAAAAACATTCAGTACTTC.

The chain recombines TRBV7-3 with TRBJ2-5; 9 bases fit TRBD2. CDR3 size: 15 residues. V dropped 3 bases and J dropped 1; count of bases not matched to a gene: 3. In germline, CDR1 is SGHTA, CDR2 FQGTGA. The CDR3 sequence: CASSLASGAQETQYF. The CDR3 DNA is TGTGCCAGCAGCTTGGCTAGCGGGGCCCAAGAGACCCAGTACTTC.

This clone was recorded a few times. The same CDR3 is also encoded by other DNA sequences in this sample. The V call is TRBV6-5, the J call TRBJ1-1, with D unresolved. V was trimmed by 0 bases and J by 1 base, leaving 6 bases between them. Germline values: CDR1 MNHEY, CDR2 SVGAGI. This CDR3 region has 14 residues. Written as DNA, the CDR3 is TGTGCCAGCAGTTACTCAGCCGGGAACACTGAAGCTTTCTTT. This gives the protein CASSYSAGNTEAFF.

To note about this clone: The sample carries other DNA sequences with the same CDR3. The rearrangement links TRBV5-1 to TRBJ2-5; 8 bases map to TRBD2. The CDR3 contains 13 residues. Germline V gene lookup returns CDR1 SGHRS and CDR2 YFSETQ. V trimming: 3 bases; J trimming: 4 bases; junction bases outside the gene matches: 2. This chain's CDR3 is CASSSGGSETQYF. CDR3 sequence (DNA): TGCGCCAGCAGCTCGGGGGGGTCAGAGACCCAGTACTTC.

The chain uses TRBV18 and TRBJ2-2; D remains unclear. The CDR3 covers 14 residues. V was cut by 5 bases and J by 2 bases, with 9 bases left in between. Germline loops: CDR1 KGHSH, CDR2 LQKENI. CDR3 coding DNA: TGTGCCAGCTCAGTACAGACTAACACCGGGGAGCTGTTTTTT. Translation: CASSVQTNTGELFF.

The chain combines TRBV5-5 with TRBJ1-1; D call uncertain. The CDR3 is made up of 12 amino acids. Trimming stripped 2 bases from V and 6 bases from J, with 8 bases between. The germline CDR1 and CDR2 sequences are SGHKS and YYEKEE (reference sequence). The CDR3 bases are TGTGCCAGCAGCTTCAATTTCGCTGAAGCTTTCTTT. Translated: CASSFNFAEAFF.

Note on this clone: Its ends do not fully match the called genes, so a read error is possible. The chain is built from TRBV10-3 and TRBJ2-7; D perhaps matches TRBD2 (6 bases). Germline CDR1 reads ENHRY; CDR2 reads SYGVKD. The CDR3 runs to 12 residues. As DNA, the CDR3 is TGTGCCATCAGCCGCCGGGACTCCGAGATGCACTTC. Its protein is CAISRRDSEMHF.

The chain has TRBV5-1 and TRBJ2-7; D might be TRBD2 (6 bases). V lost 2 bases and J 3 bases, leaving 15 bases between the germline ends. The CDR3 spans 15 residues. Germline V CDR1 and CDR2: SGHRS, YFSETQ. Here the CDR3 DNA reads TGCGCCAGCAGCTTAACTCTCGGAGGGCGCTACGAGCAGTACTTC. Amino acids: CASSLTLGGRYEQYF.

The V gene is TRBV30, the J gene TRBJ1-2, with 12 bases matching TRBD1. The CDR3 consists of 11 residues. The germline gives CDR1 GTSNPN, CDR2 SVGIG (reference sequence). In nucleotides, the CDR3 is TGTGCTCTCCGGGACAGGGGGCGGTGCACCTTC. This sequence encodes CALRDRGRCTF. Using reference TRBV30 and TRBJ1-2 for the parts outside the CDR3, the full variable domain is SQTIHQWPATLVQPVGSPLSLECTVEGTSNPNLYWYRQAAGRGLQLLFYSVGIGQISSEVPQNLSASRPQDRQFILSSKKLLLSDSGFYLCALRDRGRCTFGSGTRLTVV.

The CDR3 DNA follows: TGTGCCAGCAGCGTACAGGGGACCGGTTCACCCCTCCACTTT. As protein: CASSVQGTGSPLHF. The chain employs TRBV11-2 and TRBJ1-6; 7 bases line up with TRBD1. This CDR3 comprises 14 residues. J was trimmed by 9 bases and V by 5 bases; bases with no gene match: 7. CDR1 SGHAT and CDR2 FQNNGV come from the germline V gene.

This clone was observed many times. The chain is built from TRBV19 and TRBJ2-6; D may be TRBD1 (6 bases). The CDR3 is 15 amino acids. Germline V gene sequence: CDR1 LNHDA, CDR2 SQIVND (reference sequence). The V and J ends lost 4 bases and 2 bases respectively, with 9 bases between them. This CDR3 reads CASSNRATGANVLTF. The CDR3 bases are TGTGCCAGTAGTAACAGGGCTACTGGGGCCAACGTCCTGACTTTC.

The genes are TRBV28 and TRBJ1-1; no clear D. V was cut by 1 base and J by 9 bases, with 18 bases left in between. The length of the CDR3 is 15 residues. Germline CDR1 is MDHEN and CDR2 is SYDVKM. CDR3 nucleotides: TGTGCCAGCAGTTTATCTATTGGGAGGACGGAAAAAGCTTTCTTT. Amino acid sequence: CASSLSIGRTEKAFF.

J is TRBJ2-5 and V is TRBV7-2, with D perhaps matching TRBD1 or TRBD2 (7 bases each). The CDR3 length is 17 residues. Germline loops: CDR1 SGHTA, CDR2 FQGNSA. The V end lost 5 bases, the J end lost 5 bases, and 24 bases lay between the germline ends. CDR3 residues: CASSVLGGGHPRETQYF. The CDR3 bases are TGTGCCAGCAGCGTCCTGGGAGGGGGCCATCCTAGGGAGACCCAGTACTTC.

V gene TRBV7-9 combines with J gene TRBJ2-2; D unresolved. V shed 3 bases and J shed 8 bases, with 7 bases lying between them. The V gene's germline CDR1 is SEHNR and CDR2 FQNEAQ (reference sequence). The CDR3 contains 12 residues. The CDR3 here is CASSLGPGELFF. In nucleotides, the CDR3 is TGTGCCAGCAGCTTGGGTCCGGGGGAGCTGTTTTTT.

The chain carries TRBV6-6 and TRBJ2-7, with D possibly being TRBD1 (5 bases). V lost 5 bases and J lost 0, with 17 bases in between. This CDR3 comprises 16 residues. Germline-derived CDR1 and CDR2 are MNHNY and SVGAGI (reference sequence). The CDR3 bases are TGTGCCAGCAGTCCTGCTGGGGCGGCCAGCTCCTACGAGCAGTACTTC. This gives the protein CASSPAGAASSYEQYF.

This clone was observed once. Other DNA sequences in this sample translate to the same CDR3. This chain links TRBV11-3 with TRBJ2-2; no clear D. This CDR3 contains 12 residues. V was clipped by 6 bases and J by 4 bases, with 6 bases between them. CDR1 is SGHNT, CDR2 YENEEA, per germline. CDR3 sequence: CASSLSTGELFF. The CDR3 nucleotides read TGTGCCAGCAGTCTTAGCACCGGGGAGCTGTTTTTT.

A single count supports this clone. CDR3 sequence: CATSIQHPTQETQYF. CDR3 in DNA: TGTGCCACCTCTATACAGCACCCAACCCAAGAGACCCAGTACTTC. This chain joins TRBV10-3 and TRBJ2-5; no definite D call. The V end lost 10 bases, the J end lost 1 base, and 19 bases lay between the germline ends. This CDR3 region has 15 residues. Germline V gene lookup returns CDR1 ENHRY and CDR2 SYGVKD.

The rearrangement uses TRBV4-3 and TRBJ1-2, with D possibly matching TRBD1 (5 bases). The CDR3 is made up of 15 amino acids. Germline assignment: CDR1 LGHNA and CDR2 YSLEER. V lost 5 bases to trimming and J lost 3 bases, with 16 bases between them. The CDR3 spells CASSSGLSSYYGYTF. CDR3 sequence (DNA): TGCGCCAGCAGCTCGGGACTGAGCTCCTACTATGGCTACACCTTC.